This T cell receptor (beta chain) was found in a study of metastatic and nonmetastatic thyroid tumors. Study-wide context: Across peripheral blood and tumor or nodule tissue samples taken from malignant and benign thyroid patients, the repertoires were compared with one another.

This clone was counted many times. What it recognizes is unknown. Each patient went into thyroid surgery without having received any treatment. Points from the study as a whole: Versus benign nodules, malignant thyroid tumors reportedly had significantly higher TCR beta diversity, in blood and tumor.

The CDR3 totals 15 residues. The trim removed 6 bases at V and 1 base at J, leaving 4 bases unmatched. The germline gives CDR1 MDHEN, CDR2 SYDVKM. In the original processing: CDR3 differences across clinicopathological groups were used to build a distant-metastasis classifier for papillary thyroid cancer. TCRdb re-clonotyped the PCR reads through MiXCR. The V and J calls and clone size come from TCRdb's table, not from the authors' own analysis. Of more than 90,000 clones listed, 10% to 15% are singletons. The sequence derives from a female donor with papillary thyroid cancer or a benign thyroid nodule (not recorded which). Some clones in this sample may be carry-over from other donors' samples. This rearrangement joins TRBV28 to TRBJ2-1, with 9 bases that match TRBD2. Sequenced input: blood. CDR3 DNA sequence: TGTGCCAGCAGAATAGCGGGAGTGTCCTACAATGAGCAGTTCTTC. Its protein product is CASRIAGVSYNEQFF.